The subject of this entry is one TCR beta chain. The junction had 4 bases not matched to a gene; V was cut back by 4 bases and J by 5 bases. This CDR3 is 14 amino acids long. Germline-derived CDR1 and CDR2 are KGHDR and SFDVKD. This specimen comes from a study of blood T cell repertoires in COVID-19. Turning to the study itself: Samples came from the United States, Italy and Spain, spanning acute and convalescent COVID-19.

TCRdb's copy holds only in-frame clones and misses some; the assay was immunoSEQ multiplex PCR. Among about 200,000 clones listed, more than 75% were seen once. The chain couples TRBV24-1 to TRBJ1-5, with TRBD1 matching 7 bases. This receptor was taken from an elderly woman with acute or convalescent COVID-19. The sequenced sample consisted of peripheral blood. DNA for the CDR3: TGTGCCACCAGTGACAGACAGGGTGATCAGCCCCAGCATTTT. This sequence encodes CATSDRQGDQPQHF.